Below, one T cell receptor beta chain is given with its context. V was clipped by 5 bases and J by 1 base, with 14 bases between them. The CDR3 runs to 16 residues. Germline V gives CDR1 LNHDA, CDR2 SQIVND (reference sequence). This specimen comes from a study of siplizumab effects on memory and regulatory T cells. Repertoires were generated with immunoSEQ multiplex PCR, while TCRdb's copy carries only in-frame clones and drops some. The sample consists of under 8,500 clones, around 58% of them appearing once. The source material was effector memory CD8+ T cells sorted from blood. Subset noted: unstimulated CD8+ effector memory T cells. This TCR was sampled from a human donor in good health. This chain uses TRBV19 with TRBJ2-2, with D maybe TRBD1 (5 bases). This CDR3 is CASSAATDGNTGELFF. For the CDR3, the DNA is TGTGCCAGTAGTGCCGCGACAGACGGGAACACCGGGGAGCTGTTTTTT.